This T cell receptor beta chain appears in the sequencing data of a study of T cell responses to AZD1222 COVID-19 vaccine. Method: immunoSEQ multiplex PCR; TCRdb's copy keeps in-frame clones and lacks some. The sample includes about 130,000 clones, 88% of them seen just once. Material: peripheral blood, obtained on day 0 of AZD1222 vaccination. The source of this sequence is an adult in good health.

CDR3 DNA: TGTGCCAGCAGTTACAACCCTAGCGGGAGCCCAGAGACCCAGTACTTC. As protein: CASSYNPSGSPETQYF. This chain connects TRBV6-5 to TRBJ2-5; TRBD2 matches 10 bases. Germline CDR1 reads MNHEY; CDR2 reads SVGAGI. The CDR3 runs to 16 residues. V lost 2 bases to trimming and J lost 4 bases; unmatched junction nucleotides: 7.